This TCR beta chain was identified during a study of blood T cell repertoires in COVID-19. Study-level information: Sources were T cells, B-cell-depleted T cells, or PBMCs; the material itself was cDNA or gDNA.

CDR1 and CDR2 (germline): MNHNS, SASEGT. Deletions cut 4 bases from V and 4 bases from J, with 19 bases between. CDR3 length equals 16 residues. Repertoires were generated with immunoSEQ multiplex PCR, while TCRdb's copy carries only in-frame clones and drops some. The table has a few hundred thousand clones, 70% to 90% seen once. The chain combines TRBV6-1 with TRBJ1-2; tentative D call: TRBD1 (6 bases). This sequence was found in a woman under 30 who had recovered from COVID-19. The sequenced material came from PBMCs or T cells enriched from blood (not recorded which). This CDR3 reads CASSGQTGKKSYGYTF. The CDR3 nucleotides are TGTGCCAGCAGTGGGCAGACAGGCAAGAAGAGCTATGGCTACACCTTC.